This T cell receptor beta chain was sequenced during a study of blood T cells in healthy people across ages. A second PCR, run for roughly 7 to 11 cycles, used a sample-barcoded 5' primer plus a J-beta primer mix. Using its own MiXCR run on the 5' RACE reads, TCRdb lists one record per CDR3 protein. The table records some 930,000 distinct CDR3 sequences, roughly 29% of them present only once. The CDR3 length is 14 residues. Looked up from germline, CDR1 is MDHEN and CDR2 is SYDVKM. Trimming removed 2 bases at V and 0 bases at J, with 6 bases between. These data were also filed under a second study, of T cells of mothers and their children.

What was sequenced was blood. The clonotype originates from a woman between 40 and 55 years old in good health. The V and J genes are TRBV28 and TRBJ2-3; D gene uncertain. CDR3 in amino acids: CASSLQVSTDTQYF. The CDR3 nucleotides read TGTGCCAGCAGTTTACAAGTAAGCACAGATACGCAGTATTTT.